One sample yielded the 30 T cell receptor beta chains listed below, sequenced in a study of cytomegalovirus exposure and HLA in healthy donors. The study ran its PCR with 60 Vbeta and 13 Jbeta primers. The table came from immunoSEQ multiplex PCR; TCRdb's copy has only in-frame clones and leaves some out. The table includes approximately 150,000 clones, around 68% detected once. Sequencing used PBMCs. Every receptor here comes from a man aged 30 to 45 in good health and CMV-seropositive.

The V and J genes are TRBV7-3 and TRBJ2-2, with 9 bases identical to TRBD2. This CDR3 is 17 amino acids long. Germline CDR1 SGHTA, CDR2 FQGTGA. Trimming at V came to 2 bases and at J to 0 bases, leaving 4 bases not matched to a gene. As DNA, the CDR3 is TGTGCCAGCAGCTTACGGATAGCGGGAGCGAACACCGGGGAGCTGTTTTTT. It is translated as CASSLRIAGANTGELFF. Full variable domain (missing parts from reference TRBV7-3 and TRBJ2-2): GAGVSQTPSNKVTEKGKYVELRCDPISGHTALYWYRQSLGQGPEFLIYFQGTGAADDSGLPNDRFFAVRPEGSVSTLKIQRTERGDSAVYLCASSLRIAGANTGELFFGEGSRLTVL.

The J gene is TRBJ1-1, the V gene TRBV11-3; 8 bases are shared with TRBD1. The germline CDR1 and CDR2 sequences are SGHNT and YENEEA. The CDR3 spans 13 residues. V was clipped by 5 bases and J by 6 bases; unmatched bases: 5. The CDR3 DNA sequence: TGTGCCAGCAGCCCCCGGGGACAGGCTGAAGCTTTCTTT. Amino acids: CASSPRGQAEAFF.

In its sample, this clone was seen a few times. This chain connects TRBV30 to TRBJ1-6; 8 bases map to TRBD1. CDR3 length equals 13 residues. Germline V lookup: CDR1 GTSNPN, CDR2 SVGIG (reference sequence). Losses at the gene ends were 8 bases for V and 8 bases for J; bases not matched to a gene: 8. The CDR3 nucleotides are TGTGCCGGTCAGGGGGCGGCGGATTCACCCCTCCACTTT. It codes for CAGQGAADSPLHF. Using reference TRBV30 and TRBJ1-6 for the parts outside the CDR3, the full variable domain is SQTIHQWPATLVQPVGSPLSLECTVEGTSNPNLYWYRQAAGRGLQLLFYSVGIGQISSEVPQNLSASRPQDRQFILSSKKLLLSDSGFYLCAGQGAADSPLHFGNGTRLTVT.

The chain is built from TRBV14 and TRBJ2-1, with 8 bases fitting TRBD2. V shed 0 bases, J shed 9 bases, and the junction held 4 bases outside the gene matches. The CDR3 contains 14 residues. The germline CDR1 and CDR2 sequences are SGHDN and FVKESK. The CDR3 sequence is CASSQEGLGAEQFF. The CDR3 coding sequence is TGTGCCAGCAGCCAAGAGGGACTAGGCGCTGAGCAGTTCTTC.

The rearrangement joins TRBV27 to TRBJ1-1, with D possibly being TRBD1 (5 bases). Trimming stripped 1 base from V and 2 bases from J, with 8 bases between. The CDR3 totals 14 residues. Germline V gene data show CDR1 as MNHEY and CDR2 as SMNVEV (reference sequence). CDR3 amino acids: CASSLWGGNTEAFF. CDR3 sequence (DNA): TGTGCCAGCAGTTTATGGGGGGGTAACACTGAAGCTTTCTTT.

The chain links TRBV5-1 to TRBJ2-5; TRBD2 matches at 8 bases. V lost 8 bases and J lost 5; bases outside the gene matches: 11. Germline V gene lookup returns CDR1 SGHRS and CDR2 YFSETQ. This CDR3 has 14 residues. In DNA form, the CDR3 reads TGCGCCAGTCACAGTCCGGGAGGGGAGGAGACCCAGTACTTC. Translated: CASHSPGGEETQYF.

This clone has just a few counts. The CDR3 is CASRAAGDSYEQYF. DNA for the CDR3: TGTGCCAGCAGGGCCGCGGGGGACTCCTACGAGCAGTACTTC. The V gene is TRBV6-1, the J gene TRBJ2-7; 7 nucleotides line up with TRBD2. This CDR3 region has 14 residues. Looked up from germline, CDR1 is MNHNS and CDR2 is SASEGT. After removal of 6 bases from V and 0 bases from J, the junction contained 5 bases not matched to a gene.

CDR3 bases: TGCGCCAGCAGCTTGATAGGGGTCGATGAAAAACTGTTTTTT. The encoded protein is CASSLIGVDEKLFF. This rearrangement joins TRBV5-1 to TRBJ1-4, with a weak D call TRBD1 (5 bases). The CDR3 covers 14 residues. Germline V gene lookup returns CDR1 SGHRS and CDR2 YFSETQ. Trimming took off 1 base at V and 6 bases at J, with 10 bases between the two ends.

The chain is built from TRBV11-2 and TRBJ2-3; TRBD2 aligns across 7 bases. V dropped 0 bases and J dropped 4; count of bases not matched to a gene: 4. The CDR3 spans 15 residues. Germline CDR1 reads SGHAT; CDR2 reads FQNNGV. CDR3 protein: CASSLDLGLPDTQYF. For the CDR3, the DNA is TGTGCCAGCAGCTTAGATCTGGGACTACCAGATACGCAGTATTTT.

This chain uses TRBV6-1 with TRBJ2-2, with D perhaps TRBD2 (5 bases). The CDR3 consists of 15 residues. The ends were cut back, 2 bases at V and 0 bases at J, with 7 bases in the middle. Germline V CDR1 and CDR2: MNHNS, SASEGT. The CDR3 nucleotides are TGTGCCAGCAGTGAACCCGGGACGAACACCGGGGAGCTGTTTTTT. Translated: CASSEPGTNTGELFF.

This chain joins TRBV25-1 and TRBJ1-2; D is possibly TRBD1 (5 bases). The CDR3 is made up of 14 amino acids. V lost 1 base and J 2 bases, leaving 8 bases between the germline ends. CDR1 MGHDK and CDR2 SYGVNS come from the germline V gene. CDR3 sequence: CASSESGPNYGYTF. In DNA form, the CDR3 reads TGTGCCAGCAGTGAATCAGGGCCGAACTATGGCTACACCTTC.

This clone was observed a handful of times. V is TRBV6-6 and J is TRBJ2-7; weak D call: TRBD1 (6 bases). The germline V gene has CDR1 MNHNY and CDR2 SVGAGI (reference sequence). Trimming shortened V by 6 bases and J by 6 bases, and 9 bases separated the two germline ends. The CDR3 extends over 11 amino acids. CDR3 bases: TGTGCCAGCAGAAAAGGGGGCGAGCAGTACTTC. Encoded protein: CASRKGGEQYF.

With respect to this clone: At one boundary the junction diverges from the germline segment, which might be a read error. The V gene is TRBV7-9, the J gene TRBJ1-4, with no clear D. The CDR3 extends over 12 amino acids. Germline assignment: CDR1 SEHNR and CDR2 FQNEAQ (reference sequence). The CDR3 sequence is CSSSLGDEKLFF. The CDR3, as DNA: TGTTCCAGCAGCTTAGGAGATGAAAAACTGTTTTTT. Combining the CDR3 with reference TRBV7-9 and TRBJ1-4 gives the whole variable domain DTGVSQNPRHKITKRGQNVTFRCDPISEHNRLYWYRQTLGQGPEFLTYFQNEAQLEKSRLLSDRFSAERPKGSFSTLEIQRTEQGDSAMYLCSSSLGDEKLFFGSGTQLSVL.

The chain has TRBV7-6 and TRBJ2-2, with 9 bases lining up with TRBD2. V lost 5 bases and J lost 3; bases outside the gene matches: 7. CDR3 length: 16 amino acids. Germline loops: CDR1 SGHVS, CDR2 FNYEAQ. CDR3 protein: CASSNIAGADTGELFF. The DNA of the CDR3 is TGTGCCAGCAGCAATATAGCGGGAGCTGACACCGGGGAGCTGTTTTTT.

V and J are TRBV4-1 and TRBJ2-7; tentatively, D is TRBD2 (6 bases). This CDR3 contains 17 residues. Deletions cut 0 bases from V and 7 bases from J, with 22 bases between. Looked up from germline, CDR1 is MGHRA and CDR2 is YSYEKL. The CDR3 reads CASSQEPLTGTLAEQYF. Written as DNA, the CDR3 is TGCGCCAGCAGCCAAGAACCCCTAACCGGGACTCTTGCGGAGCAGTACTTC.

This clone has more than one count but fewer than ten. The J gene is TRBJ2-2, the V gene TRBV5-1; D not resolved. CDR1 is SGHRS, CDR2 YFSETQ, per germline. V was trimmed by 1 base and J by 0 bases, leaving 7 bases between them. The CDR3 sequence is 15 residues long. CDR3 coding DNA: TGCGCCAGCAGCTTGTCTTCTTCGAACACCGGGGAGCTGTTTTTT. It translates to CASSLSSSNTGELFF.

This clone turned up a few times. The chain employs TRBV9 and TRBJ1-3; 10 bases are shared with TRBD1. From germline, CDR1 is SGDLS and CDR2 YYNGEE. The CDR3 spans 15 residues. Trimming at V came to 4 bases and at J to 3 bases, leaving 4 bases not matched to a gene. CDR3 nucleotides: TGTGCCAGCAGCCTGGACAGGGGGTTTGGAAACACCATATATTTT. It encodes CASSLDRGFGNTIYF.

The count of this clone is one. The chain recombines TRBV7-8 with TRBJ2-7, with TRBD2 identical over 7 bases. The ends lost 1 base at V and 6 bases at J; junction bases unmatched: 9. The CDR3 length is 15 residues. Looked up from germline, CDR1 is SGHVS and CDR2 is FQNEAQ. CDR3 loop: CASSLVYQGGVEQYF. As DNA, the CDR3 is TGTGCCAGCAGCTTAGTGTATCAGGGAGGGGTCGAGCAGTACTTC.

This clone has only a few counts. The rearrangement joins TRBV6-1 to TRBJ2-7; 11 nucleotides line up with TRBD1. The ends lost 3 bases at V and 5 bases at J; junction bases unmatched: 9. There are 16 residues in the CDR3. CDR1 and CDR2 from the germline V gene are MNHNS and SASEGT. CDR3 bases: TGTGCCAGCAGTGATCTCGGGACAGGGGGTACCAACGAGCAGTACTTC. This translates into CASSDLGTGGTNEQYF.

The chain uses TRBV18 and TRBJ2-3, with TRBD2 matching 11 bases. The CDR3 length is 16 residues. CDR1 is KGHSH and CDR2 is LQKENI in the germline V gene. Unmatched junction bases numbered 2, after V lost 0 bases and J lost 3 bases. The CDR3 here is CASSPPVAGGTDTQYF. The CDR3 coding sequence is TGTGCCAGCTCACCACCGGTAGCGGGAGGGACAGATACGCAGTATTTT. The whole variable domain, filled in from reference TRBV18 and TRBJ2-3, reads NAGVMQNPRHLVRRRGQEARLRCSPMKGHSHVYWYRQLPEEGLKFMVYLQKENIIDESGMPKERFSAEFPKEGPSILRIQQVVRGDSAAYFCASSPPVAGGTDTQYFGPGTRLTVL.

This chain joins TRBV7-2 and TRBJ2-7; D not resolved. The CDR3 has 13 amino acids. V lost 4 bases, J lost 2 bases, and 9 bases lay in between. Per germline, CDR1 SGHTA and CDR2 FQGNSA. The CDR3 DNA reads as TGTGCCAGCAGCTCCCCAAGCGCCTACGAGCAGTACTTC. Translated, it gives CASSSPSAYEQYF.

The CDR3, as DNA: TGTGCCTGGAGTGTCGGAGGACGCAATGAGCAGTTCTTC. The encoded protein is CAWSVGGRNEQFF. The chain uses TRBV30 and TRBJ2-1, with D tentatively TRBD2 (5 bases). This CDR3 is 13 amino acids long. Trimming took 0 bases from V and 6 from J, leaving 9 bases between them. Germline lookup yields CDR1 GTSNPN and CDR2 SVGIG (reference sequence).

The V and J genes are TRBV27 and TRBJ2-1, with D perhaps TRBD2 (6 bases). Trimming pared 3 bases from V and 4 bases from J, leaving 13 bases between. The V gene's germline CDR1 is MNHEY and CDR2 SMNVEV (reference sequence). The CDR3 is 15 residues long. In DNA form, the CDR3 reads TGTGCCAGCAGTTTGGAGGGACTGGAGTACAATGAGCAGTTCTTC. Translated: CASSLEGLEYNEQFF.

The chain has TRBV2 and TRBJ2-4; 8 nucleotides agree with TRBD1. V gave up 6 bases and J gave up 8 bases; unmatched junction bases: 3. The CDR3 consists of 12 residues. Germline values: CDR1 SNHLY, CDR2 FYNNEI. The CDR3 reads CASRGDRYIQYF. The DNA for the CDR3 is TGTGCCAGCAGGGGGGACAGGTACATTCAGTACTTC.

This clone has a single count. This chain links TRBV19 with TRBJ1-5; TRBD1 aligns across 7 bases. This CDR3 contains 14 residues. Trimming took 7 bases from V and 3 from J; bases not matched to a gene: 6. Germline loops: CDR1 LNHDA, CDR2 SQIVND (reference sequence). CDR3 sequence reads: CASKETGTNQPQHF. CDR3 nucleotide sequence: TGTGCCAGTAAGGAGACAGGGACCAATCAGCCCCAGCATTTT.

The chain couples TRBV25-1 to TRBJ2-7, with 9 bases identical to TRBD2. The CDR3 consists of 15 residues. CDR1 is MGHDK, CDR2 SYGVNS, per germline. V lost 5 bases to trimming and J lost 0 bases; unmatched junction nucleotides: 5. Written as DNA, the CDR3 is TGTGCCAGCAGTCGGTCTAGCGGGGTCTCCTACGAGCAGTACTTC. It is translated as CASSRSSGVSYEQYF.

This sequence joins TRBV5-1 and TRBJ2-7; a possible D gene is TRBD2 (5 bases). The germline V gene has CDR1 SGHRS and CDR2 YFSETQ. Trimming cost V 2 bases and J 7 bases, with 19 bases left between them. The CDR3 length is 15 residues. CDR3 amino acids: CASSFLANWVREQYF. In nucleotides, the CDR3 is TGCGCCAGCAGCTTCCTAGCCAATTGGGTTCGGGAGCAGTACTTC. Based on the CDR3 plus reference TRBV5-1 and TRBJ2-7, the full variable domain is KAGVTQTPRYLIKTRGQQVTLSCSPISGHRSVSWYQQTPGQGLQFLFEYFSETQRNKGNFPGRFSGRQFSNSRSEMNVSTLELGDSALYLCASSFLANWVREQYFGPGTRLTVT.

This chain's CDR3 is CASSVSGASNQPQHF. The DNA for the CDR3 is TGTGCCAGCAGTGTGAGTGGGGCGAGCAATCAGCCCCAGCATTTT. The chain has TRBV6-1 and TRBJ1-5, with D tentatively TRBD1 (5 bases). The CDR3 consists of 15 residues. Germline V lookup: CDR1 MNHNS, CDR2 SASEGT. V lost 4 bases and J lost 1, with 11 bases in between.

This chain links TRBV5-1 with TRBJ1-1, with D possibly matching TRBD1 (5 bases). V lost 1 base, J lost 0 bases, and 7 bases lay in between. Germline loops: CDR1 SGHRS, CDR2 YFSETQ. The CDR3 runs to 14 residues. CDR3 DNA sequence: TGCGCCAGCAGCTTGAACAGGATGAACACTGAAGCTTTCTTT. Protein product: CASSLNRMNTEAFF.

A remark on this clone: The junction shows a germline mismatch at one end, possibly a read error. The genes are TRBV4-1 and TRBJ2-3; 8 nucleotides match TRBD1. This CDR3 is built from 15 residues. Germline values: CDR1 MGHRA, CDR2 YSYEKL. The CDR3 DNA is TGCGCCAGCAGCTATCGGACAGGGAGCACAGATATGCAGTATTTT. It is translated as CASSYRTGSTDMQYF.